Below are 8 T cell receptor beta chains sequenced from a single sample in a study of blood T cell repertoires in COVID-19. Sequencing was performed with immunoSEQ multiplex PCR; in TCRdb, only in-frame clones are kept and a portion is missing. The data hold about 60,000 clones, with about 91% observed a single time. Sequenced: peripheral blood. These receptors came from a man aged 55 to 70 with acute or convalescent COVID-19.

V is TRBV5-1 and J is TRBJ2-2; tentatively, D is TRBD1 (6 bases). V lost 3 bases and J 2 bases, leaving 11 bases between the germline ends. In germline, CDR1 is SGHRS, CDR2 YFSETQ. The CDR3 covers 15 residues. CDR3 residues: CASSWGTSNTGELFF. The CDR3 region has the DNA TGCGCCAGCAGCTGGGGGACATCCAACACCGGGGAGCTGTTTTTT.

The rearrangement joins TRBV18 to TRBJ1-2, with D possibly being TRBD1 (6 bases). The length of the CDR3 is 15 residues. Trimming removed 3 bases at V and 0 bases at J, with 11 bases between. The V gene's germline CDR1 is KGHSH and CDR2 LQKENI. CDR3 sequence reads: CASSPQGSPNYGYTF. CDR3 sequence (DNA): TGTGCCAGCTCACCCCAGGGGTCCCCTAACTATGGCTACACCTTC.

The gene calls are TRBV5-4 and TRBJ1-1, with 8 bases that match TRBD1. The CDR3 consists of 14 residues. The junction had 4 bases not matched to a gene; V was cut back by 6 bases and J by 0 bases. Per the germline V gene, CDR1 is SGHNT and CDR2 is YYREEE (reference sequence). CDR3 sequence: CASTLGQVNTEAFF. The CDR3 nucleotides read TGTGCCAGCACCCTGGGACAGGTGAACACTGAAGCTTTCTTT.

The chain joins TRBV28 to TRBJ1-2; 9 positions agree with TRBD1. Germline V lookup: CDR1 MDHEN, CDR2 SYDVKM. With V trimmed by 6 bases and J by 8 bases, 4 bases remained unmatched. CDR3 length equals 12 residues. The CDR3 DNA reads TGTGCCAGCAGGACAGGGGGGAAGGGCTACACCTTC. Its protein is CASRTGGKGYTF.

The chain couples TRBV7-6 to TRBJ1-6; possibly TRBD1 for D (5 bases). In germline, CDR1 is SGHVS, CDR2 FNYEAQ. Trimming pared 1 base from V and 4 bases from J, leaving 8 bases between. The CDR3 length is 15 residues. The DNA of the CDR3 is TGTGCCAGCAGCTTAGGTGGGGGGTATAATTCACCCCTCCACTTT. Its protein is CASSLGGGYNSPLHF.

The V call is TRBV9, the J call TRBJ2-5, with TRBD2 as a possible D gene (5 bases). The CDR3 is 13 residues long. Trimming removed 4 bases at V and 5 bases at J, with 12 bases between. In germline, CDR1 is SGDLS, CDR2 YYNGEE. The CDR3, as DNA: TGTGCCAGCAGCCCCACCCCGGGGGAGACCCAGTACTTC. Its translation: CASSPTPGETQYF.

The J gene is TRBJ2-2, the V gene TRBV3-1 (or the pseudogene TRBV3-2), with D unclear. The CDR3 extends over 14 amino acids. From germline, CDR1 is LGHDT and CDR2 YNNKEL (reference sequence). V was shortened by 0 bases and J by 2 bases, with 4 bases between the two germline ends. The CDR3 sequence is CASSQDLNTGELFF. DNA of the CDR3: TGTGCCAGCAGCCAAGACCTTAACACCGGGGAGCTGTTTTTT.

Regarding this clone: Other DNA sequences from this sample encode an identical CDR3 as well. The chain is built from TRBV18 and TRBJ2-5; 9 bases match TRBD2. The CDR3 consists of 15 residues. After removal of 0 bases from V and 4 bases from J, the junction contained 3 bases not matched to a gene. The germline CDR1 and CDR2 sequences are KGHSH and LQKENI. CDR3 amino acids: CASSPPSAGGETQYF. For the CDR3, the DNA is TGTGCCAGCTCACCACCTTCAGCGGGAGGAGAGACCCAGTACTTC. The entire variable domain, with the rest obtained from reference TRBV18 and TRBJ2-5, is as follows: NAGVMQNPRHLVRRRGQEARLRCSPMKGHSHVYWYRQLPEEGLKFMVYLQKENIIDESGMPKERFSAEFPKEGPSILRIQQVVRGDSAAYFCASSPPSAGGETQYFGPGTRLLVL.